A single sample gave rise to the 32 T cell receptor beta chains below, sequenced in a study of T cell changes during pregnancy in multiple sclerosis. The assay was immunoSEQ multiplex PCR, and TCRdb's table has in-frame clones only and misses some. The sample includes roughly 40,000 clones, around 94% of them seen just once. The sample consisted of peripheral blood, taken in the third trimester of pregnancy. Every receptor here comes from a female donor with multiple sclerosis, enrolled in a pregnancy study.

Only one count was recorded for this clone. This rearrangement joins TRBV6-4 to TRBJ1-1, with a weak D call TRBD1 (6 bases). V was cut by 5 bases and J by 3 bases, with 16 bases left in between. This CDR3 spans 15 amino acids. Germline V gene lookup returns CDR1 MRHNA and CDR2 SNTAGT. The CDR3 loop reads CASSSNSDSHTEAFF. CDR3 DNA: TGTGCCAGCAGTTCAAACTCGGACAGCCACACTGAAGCTTTCTTT.

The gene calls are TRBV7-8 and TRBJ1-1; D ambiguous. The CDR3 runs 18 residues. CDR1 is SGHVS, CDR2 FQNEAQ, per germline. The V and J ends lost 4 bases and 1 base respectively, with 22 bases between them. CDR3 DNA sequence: TGTGCCAGCAGCTCACTAGATCGGGATTTGCGGGGGAACACTGAAGCTTTCTTT. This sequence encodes CASSSLDRDLRGNTEAFF.

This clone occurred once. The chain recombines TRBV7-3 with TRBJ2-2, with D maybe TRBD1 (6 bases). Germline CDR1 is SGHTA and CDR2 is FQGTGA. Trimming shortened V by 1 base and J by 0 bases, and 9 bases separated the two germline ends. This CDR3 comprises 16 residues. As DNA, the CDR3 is TGTGCCAGCAGCTTAAGCCGGACAGCGAACACCGGGGAGCTGTTTTTT. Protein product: CASSLSRTANTGELFF.

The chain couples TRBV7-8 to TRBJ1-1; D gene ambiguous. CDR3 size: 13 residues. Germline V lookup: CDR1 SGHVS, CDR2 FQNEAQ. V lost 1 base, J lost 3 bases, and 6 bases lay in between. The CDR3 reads CASSLERDTEAFF. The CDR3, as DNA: TGTGCCAGCAGCTTAGAGAGGGACACTGAAGCTTTCTTT.

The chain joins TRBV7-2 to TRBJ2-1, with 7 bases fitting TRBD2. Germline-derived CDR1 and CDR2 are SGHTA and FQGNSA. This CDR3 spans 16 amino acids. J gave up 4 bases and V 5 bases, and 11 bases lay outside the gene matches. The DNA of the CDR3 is TGTGCCAGCAGCGTACTAGCGATGTGGGATTACAATGAGCAGTTCTTC. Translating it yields CASSVLAMWDYNEQFF.

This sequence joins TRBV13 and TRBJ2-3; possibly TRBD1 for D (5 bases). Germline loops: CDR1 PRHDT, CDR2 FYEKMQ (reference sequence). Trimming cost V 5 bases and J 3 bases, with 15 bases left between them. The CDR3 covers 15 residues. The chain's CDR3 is CASSRGGLGTDTQYF. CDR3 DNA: TGTGCCAGCAGCAGGGGTGGATTGGGGACAGATACGCAGTATTTT.

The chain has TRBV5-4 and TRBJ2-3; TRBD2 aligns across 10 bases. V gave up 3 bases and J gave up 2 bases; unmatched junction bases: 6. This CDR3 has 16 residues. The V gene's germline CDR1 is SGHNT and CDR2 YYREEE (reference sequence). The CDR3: CASSSQRGGLTDTQYF. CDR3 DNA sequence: TGTGCCAGCAGCTCCCAGCGGGGGGGTCTCACAGATACGCAGTATTTT.

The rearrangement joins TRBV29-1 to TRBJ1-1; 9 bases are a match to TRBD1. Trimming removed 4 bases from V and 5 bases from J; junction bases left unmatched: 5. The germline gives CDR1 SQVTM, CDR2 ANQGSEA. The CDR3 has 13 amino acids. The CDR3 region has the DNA TGCAGCGTTGCTTTGACAGGGGGAACTGAAGCTTTCTTT. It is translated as CSVALTGGTEAFF.

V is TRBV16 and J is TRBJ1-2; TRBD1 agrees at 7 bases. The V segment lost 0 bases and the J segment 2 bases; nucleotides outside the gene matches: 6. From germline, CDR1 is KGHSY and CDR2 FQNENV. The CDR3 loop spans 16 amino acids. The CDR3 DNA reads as TGTGCCAGCAGCCAATCCCCGGGACAGCTAAACTATGGCTACACCTTC. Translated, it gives CASSQSPGQLNYGYTF.

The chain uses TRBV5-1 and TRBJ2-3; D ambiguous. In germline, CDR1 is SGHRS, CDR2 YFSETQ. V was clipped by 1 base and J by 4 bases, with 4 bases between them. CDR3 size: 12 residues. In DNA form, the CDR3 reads TGCGCCAGCAGCTTGTTCGCAGATACGCAGTATTTT. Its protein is CASSLFADTQYF.

CDR3 DNA: TGCAGCGTTGATTCGTGGGGGGGAACTGAAGCTTTCTTT. Amino acids: CSVDSWGGTEAFF. This chain joins TRBV29-1 and TRBJ1-1; tentatively, D is TRBD1 (5 bases). The germline V and J ends were trimmed by 3 bases and 5 bases, with 13 bases remaining between them. The germline V gene has CDR1 SQVTM and CDR2 ANQGSEA. CDR3 size: 13 residues.

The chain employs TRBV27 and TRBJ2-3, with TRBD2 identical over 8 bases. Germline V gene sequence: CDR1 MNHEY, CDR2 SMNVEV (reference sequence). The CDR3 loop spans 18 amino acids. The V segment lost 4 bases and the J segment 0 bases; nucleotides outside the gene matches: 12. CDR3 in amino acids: CASSSTHLAGPSTDTQYF. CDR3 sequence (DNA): TGTGCCAGCAGTTCTACCCATTTAGCGGGGCCTAGCACAGATACGCAGTATTTT.

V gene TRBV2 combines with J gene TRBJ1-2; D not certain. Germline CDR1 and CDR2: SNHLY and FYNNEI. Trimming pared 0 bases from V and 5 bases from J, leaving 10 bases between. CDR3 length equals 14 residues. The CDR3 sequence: CASSEAGSQYGYTF. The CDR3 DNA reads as TGTGCCAGCAGTGAAGCGGGCAGTCAGTATGGCTACACCTTC. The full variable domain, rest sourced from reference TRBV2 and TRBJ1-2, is EPEVTQTPSHQVTQMGQEVILRCVPISNHLYFYWYRQILGQKVEFLVSFYNNEISEKSEIFDDQFSVERPDGSNFTLKIRSTKLEDSAMYFCASSEAGSQYGYTFGSGTRLTVV.

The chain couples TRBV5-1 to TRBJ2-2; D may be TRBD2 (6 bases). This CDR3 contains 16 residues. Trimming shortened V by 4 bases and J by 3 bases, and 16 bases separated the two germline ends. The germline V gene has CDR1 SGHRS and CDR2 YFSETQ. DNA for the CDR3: TGCGCCAGCAGCCCACTACTAGCCGGCGACACCGGGGAGCTGTTTTTT. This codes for CASSPLLAGDTGELFF.

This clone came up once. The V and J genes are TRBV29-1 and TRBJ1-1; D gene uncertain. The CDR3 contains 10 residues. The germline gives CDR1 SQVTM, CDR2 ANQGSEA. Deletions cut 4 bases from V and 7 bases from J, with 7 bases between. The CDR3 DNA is TGCAGCGTTGCGGAGCGTGAAGCTTTCTTT. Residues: CSVAEREAFF.

CDR3: CASSIDSQGVETQYF. Written as DNA, the CDR3 is TGTGCCAGTAGTATAGATAGTCAGGGCGTGGAGACCCAGTACTTC. V gene TRBV19 combines with J gene TRBJ2-5; TRBD1 might be the D (5 bases). V shed 0 bases and J shed 5 bases, with 13 bases lying between them. The CDR3 length is 15 residues. From germline, CDR1 is LNHDA and CDR2 SQIVND (reference sequence).

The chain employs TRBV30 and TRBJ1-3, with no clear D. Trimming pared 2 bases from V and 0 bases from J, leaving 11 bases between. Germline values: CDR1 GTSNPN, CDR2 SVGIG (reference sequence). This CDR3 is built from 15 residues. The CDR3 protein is CAWSRSGFSGNTIYF. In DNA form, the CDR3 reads TGTGCCTGGAGTCGGAGCGGATTCTCTGGAAACACCATATATTTT.

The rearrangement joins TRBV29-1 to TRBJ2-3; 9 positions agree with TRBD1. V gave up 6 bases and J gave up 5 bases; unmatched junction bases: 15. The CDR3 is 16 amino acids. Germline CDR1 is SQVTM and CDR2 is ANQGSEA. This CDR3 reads CSVGWLTGGKGDTQYF. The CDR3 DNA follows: TGCAGCGTCGGATGGCTGACAGGGGGAAAGGGAGATACGCAGTATTTT.

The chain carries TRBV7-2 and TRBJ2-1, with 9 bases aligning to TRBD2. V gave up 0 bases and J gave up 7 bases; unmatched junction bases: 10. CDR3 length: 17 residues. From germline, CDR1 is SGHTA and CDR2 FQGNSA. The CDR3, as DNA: TGTGCCAGCAGCTTAGCGCTGATACTAGCGGGCTTTAATGAGCAGTTCTTC. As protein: CASSLALILAGFNEQFF.

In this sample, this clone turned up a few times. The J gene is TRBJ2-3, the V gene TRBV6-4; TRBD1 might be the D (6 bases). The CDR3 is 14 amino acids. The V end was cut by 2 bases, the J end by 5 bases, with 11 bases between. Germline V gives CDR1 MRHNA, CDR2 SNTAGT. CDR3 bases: TGTGCCAGCAGTGACATCAAAGGGGGAGATACGCAGTATTTT. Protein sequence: CASSDIKGGDTQYF.

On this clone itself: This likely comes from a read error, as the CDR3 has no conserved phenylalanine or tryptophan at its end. The CDR3: CASSLESLEAFL. The CDR3 nucleotides read TGTGCCAGCAGCTTAGAGTCCCTCGAAGCTTTCCTT. The V call is TRBV7-8, the J call TRBJ1-1; D is undetermined. V lost 1 base and J lost 8, with 8 bases in between. The CDR3 totals 12 residues. Looked up from germline, CDR1 is SGHVS and CDR2 is FQNEAQ.

The chain's CDR3 is CASCRLGSSYNEQFF. The CDR3 DNA sequence: TGTGCCAGCTGTAGACTGGGGAGCTCCTACAATGAGCAGTTCTTC. The genes are TRBV2 and TRBJ2-1, with D perhaps matching TRBD2 (5 bases). Germline loops: CDR1 SNHLY, CDR2 FYNNEI. This CDR3 has 15 amino acids. The V gene lost 8 bases and the J gene lost 0 bases, with 14 bases spanning the gap. The complete variable domain, with remaining parts taken from reference TRBV2 and TRBJ2-1, reads EPEVTQTPSHQVTQMGQEVILRCVPISNHLYFYWYRQILGQKVEFLVSFYNNEISEKSEIFDDQFSVERPDGSNFTLKIRSTKLEDSAMYFCASCRLGSSYNEQFFGPGTRLTVL.

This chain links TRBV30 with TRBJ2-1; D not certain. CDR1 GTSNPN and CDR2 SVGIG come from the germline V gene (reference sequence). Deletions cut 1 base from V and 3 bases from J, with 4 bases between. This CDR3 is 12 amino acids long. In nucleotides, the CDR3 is TGTGCCTGGAGTGACAGCTACAATGAGCAGTTCTTC. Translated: CAWSDSYNEQFF. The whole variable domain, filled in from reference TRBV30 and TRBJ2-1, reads SQTIHQWPATLVQPVGSPLSLECTVEGTSNPNLYWYRQAAGRGLQLLFYSVGIGQISSEVPQNLSASRPQDRQFILSSKKLLLSDSGFYLCAWSDSYNEQFFGPGTRLTVL.

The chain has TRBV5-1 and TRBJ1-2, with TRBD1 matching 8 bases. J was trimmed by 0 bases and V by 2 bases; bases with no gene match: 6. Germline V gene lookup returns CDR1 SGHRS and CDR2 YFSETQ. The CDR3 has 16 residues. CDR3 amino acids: CASSLRGTGSNYGYTF. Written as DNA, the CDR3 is TGCGCCAGCAGCTTAAGGGGGACAGGTTCTAACTATGGCTACACCTTC.

CDR3 DNA: TGTGCCAGCAGCTACGGACTAGCGGGAGTCTACAATGAGCAGTTCTTC. Translated: CASSYGLAGVYNEQFF. The J gene is TRBJ2-1, the V gene TRBV7-9, with TRBD2 matching over 13 bases. CDR3 size: 16 residues. Trimming at V came to 4 bases and at J to 3 bases, leaving 3 bases not matched to a gene. Per the germline V gene, CDR1 is SEHNR and CDR2 is FQNEAQ (reference sequence).

In DNA, the CDR3 is TGTGCCACCGGGACAGGGAGCAATCAGCCCCAGCATTTT. Translating gives CATGTGSNQPQHF. The rearrangement joins TRBV10-3 to TRBJ1-5; 9 nucleotides align to TRBD1. Germline V gives CDR1 ENHRY, CDR2 SYGVKD. V trimming: 10 bases; J trimming: 1 base; junction bases outside the gene matches: 2. The CDR3 extends over 13 amino acids.

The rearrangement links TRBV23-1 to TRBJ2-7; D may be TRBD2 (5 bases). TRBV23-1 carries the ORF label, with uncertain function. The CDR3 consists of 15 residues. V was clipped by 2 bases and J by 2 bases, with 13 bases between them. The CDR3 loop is CASSQTLARTYEQYF. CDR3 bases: TGCGCCAGCAGTCAAACTTTAGCGCGCACCTACGAGCAGTACTTC.

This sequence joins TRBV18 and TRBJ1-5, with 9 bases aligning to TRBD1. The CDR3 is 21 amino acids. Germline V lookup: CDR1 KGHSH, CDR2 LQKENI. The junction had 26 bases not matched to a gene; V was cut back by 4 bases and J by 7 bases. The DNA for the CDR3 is TGTGCCAGCTCACTATTACCGTCACAGGGGGCTCTTGGTAGGTCGATGCAGCCCCAGCATTTT. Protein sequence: CASSLLPSQGALGRSMQPQHF.

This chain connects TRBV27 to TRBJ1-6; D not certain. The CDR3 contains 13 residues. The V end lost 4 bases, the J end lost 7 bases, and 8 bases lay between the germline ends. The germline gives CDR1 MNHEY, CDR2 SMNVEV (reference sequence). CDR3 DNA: TGTGCCAGCAGTTACCGGGGAAATTCACCCCTCCACTTT. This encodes CASSYRGNSPLHF.

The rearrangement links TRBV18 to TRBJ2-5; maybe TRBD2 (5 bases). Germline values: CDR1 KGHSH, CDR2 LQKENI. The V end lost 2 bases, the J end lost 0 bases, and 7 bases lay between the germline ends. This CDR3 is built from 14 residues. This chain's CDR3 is CASSPREYQETQYF. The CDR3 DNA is TGTGCCAGCTCACCAAGGGAGTACCAAGAGACCCAGTACTTC.

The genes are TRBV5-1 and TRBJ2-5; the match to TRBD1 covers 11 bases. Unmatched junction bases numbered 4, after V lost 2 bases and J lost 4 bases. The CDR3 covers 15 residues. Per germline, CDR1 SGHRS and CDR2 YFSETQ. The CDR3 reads CASSLHGTGGETQYF. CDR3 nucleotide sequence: TGCGCCAGCAGCTTACACGGGACAGGGGGAGAGACCCAGTACTTC.

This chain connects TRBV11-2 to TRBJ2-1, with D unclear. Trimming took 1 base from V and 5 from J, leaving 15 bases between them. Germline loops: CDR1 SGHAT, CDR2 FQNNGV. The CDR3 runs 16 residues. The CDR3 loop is CASSLVPGRLNNEQFF. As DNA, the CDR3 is TGTGCCAGCAGCTTAGTTCCAGGTAGATTGAACAATGAGCAGTTCTTC.